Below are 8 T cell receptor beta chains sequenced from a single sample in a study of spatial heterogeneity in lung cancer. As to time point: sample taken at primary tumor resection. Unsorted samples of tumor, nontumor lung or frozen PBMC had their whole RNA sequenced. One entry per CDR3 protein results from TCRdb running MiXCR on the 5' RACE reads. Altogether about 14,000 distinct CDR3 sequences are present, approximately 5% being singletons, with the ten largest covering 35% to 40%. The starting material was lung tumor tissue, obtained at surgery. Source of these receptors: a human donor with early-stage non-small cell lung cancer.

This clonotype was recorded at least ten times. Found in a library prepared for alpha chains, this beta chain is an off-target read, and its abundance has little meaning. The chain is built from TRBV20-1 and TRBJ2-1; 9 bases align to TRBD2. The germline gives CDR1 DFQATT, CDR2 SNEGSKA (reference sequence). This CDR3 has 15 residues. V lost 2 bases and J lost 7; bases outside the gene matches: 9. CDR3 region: CSARKVSGRINEQFF. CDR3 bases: TGCAGTGCTAGAAAAGTCAGCGGGAGGATTAATGAGCAGTTCTTC.

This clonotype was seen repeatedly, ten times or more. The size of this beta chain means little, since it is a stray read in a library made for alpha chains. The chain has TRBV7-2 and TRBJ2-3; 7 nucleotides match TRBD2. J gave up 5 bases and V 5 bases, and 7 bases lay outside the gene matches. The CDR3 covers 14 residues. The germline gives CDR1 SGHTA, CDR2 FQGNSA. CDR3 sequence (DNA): TGTGCCAGCAGCCCGACTAGGGAGGGAGATACGCAGTATTTT. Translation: CASSPTREGDTQYF.

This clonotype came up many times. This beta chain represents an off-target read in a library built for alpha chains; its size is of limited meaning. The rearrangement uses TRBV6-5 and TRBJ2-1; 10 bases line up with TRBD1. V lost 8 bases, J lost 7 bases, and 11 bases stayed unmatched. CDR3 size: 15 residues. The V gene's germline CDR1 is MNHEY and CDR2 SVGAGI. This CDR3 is CASRRDRGRGNEQFF. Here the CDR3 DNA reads TGTGCCAGCCGTAGGGACAGGGGCAGGGGGAATGAGCAGTTCTTC.

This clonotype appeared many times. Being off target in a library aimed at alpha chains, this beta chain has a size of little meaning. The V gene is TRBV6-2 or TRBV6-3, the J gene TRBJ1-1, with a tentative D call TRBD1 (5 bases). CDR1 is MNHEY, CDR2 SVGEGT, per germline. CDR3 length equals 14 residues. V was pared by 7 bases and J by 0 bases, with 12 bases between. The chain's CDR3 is CASMRSGLNTEAFF. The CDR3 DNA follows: TGTGCCAGCATGCGGTCAGGGTTGAACACTGAAGCTTTCTTT.

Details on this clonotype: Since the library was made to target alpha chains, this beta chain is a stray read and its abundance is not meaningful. CDR3 nucleotide sequence: TGTGCCCGAAAAGACATTAACCGGACGAGAAGGGACTCAGATTCACAGTATTTT. Protein product: CARKDINRTRRDSDSQYF. V is TRBV6-8 and J is TRBJ2-3; a weak D match, TRBD2 (6 bases). The CDR3 length is 18 residues. Trimming took off 11 bases at V and 12 bases at J, with 39 bases between the two ends. Germline CDR1 is MNHGY and CDR2 is SAAAGT.

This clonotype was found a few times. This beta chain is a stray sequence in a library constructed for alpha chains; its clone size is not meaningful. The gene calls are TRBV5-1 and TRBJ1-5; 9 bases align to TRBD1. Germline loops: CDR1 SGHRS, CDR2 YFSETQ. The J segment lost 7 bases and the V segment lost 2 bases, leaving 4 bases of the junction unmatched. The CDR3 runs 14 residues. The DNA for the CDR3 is TGCGCCAGCAGCTTACAGGGGGCGGGACAGCCCCAGCATTTT. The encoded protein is CASSLQGAGQPQHF.

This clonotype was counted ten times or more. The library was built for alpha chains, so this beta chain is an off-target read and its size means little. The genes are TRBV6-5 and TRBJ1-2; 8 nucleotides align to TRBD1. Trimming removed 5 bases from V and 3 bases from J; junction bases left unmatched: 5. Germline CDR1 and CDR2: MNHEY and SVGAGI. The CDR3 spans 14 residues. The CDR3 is CASSHGQGYYGYTF. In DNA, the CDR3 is TGTGCCAGCAGTCACGGACAGGGATACTATGGCTACACCTTC.

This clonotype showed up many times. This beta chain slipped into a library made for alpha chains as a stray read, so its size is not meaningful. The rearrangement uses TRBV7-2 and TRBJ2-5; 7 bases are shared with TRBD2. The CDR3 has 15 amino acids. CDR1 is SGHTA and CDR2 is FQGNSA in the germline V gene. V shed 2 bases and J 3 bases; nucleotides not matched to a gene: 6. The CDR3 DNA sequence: TGTGCCAGCAGCTTACAAGCGGGGCGGGAAGAGACCCAGTACTTC. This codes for CASSLQAGREETQYF.